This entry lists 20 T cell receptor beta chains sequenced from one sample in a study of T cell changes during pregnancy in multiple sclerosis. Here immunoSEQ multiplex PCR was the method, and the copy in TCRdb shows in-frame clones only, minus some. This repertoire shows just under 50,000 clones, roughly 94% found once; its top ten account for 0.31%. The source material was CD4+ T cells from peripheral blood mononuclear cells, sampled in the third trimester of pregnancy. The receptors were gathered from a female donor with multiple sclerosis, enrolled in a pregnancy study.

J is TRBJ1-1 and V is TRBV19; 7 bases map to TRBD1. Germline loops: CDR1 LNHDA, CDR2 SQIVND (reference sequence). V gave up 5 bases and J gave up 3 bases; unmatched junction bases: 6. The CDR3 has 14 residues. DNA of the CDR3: TGTGCCAGTAGTCTCCGGGACAGAGACACTGAAGCTTTCTTT. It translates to CASSLRDRDTEAFF.

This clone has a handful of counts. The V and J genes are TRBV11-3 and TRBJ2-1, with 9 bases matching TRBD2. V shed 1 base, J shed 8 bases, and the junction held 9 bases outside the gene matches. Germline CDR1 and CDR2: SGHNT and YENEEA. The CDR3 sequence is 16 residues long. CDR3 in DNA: TGTGCCAGCAGCTTAGGTCTTAGCGGGAGAGCAGATGAGCAGTTCTTC. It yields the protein CASSLGLSGRADEQFF.

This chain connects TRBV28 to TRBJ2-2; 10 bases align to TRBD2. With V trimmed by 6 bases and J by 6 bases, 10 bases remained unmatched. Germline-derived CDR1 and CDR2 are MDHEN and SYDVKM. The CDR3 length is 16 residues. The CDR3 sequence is CASSPLAGVPPGELFF. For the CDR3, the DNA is TGTGCCAGCAGCCCCCTAGCGGGAGTCCCCCCCGGGGAGCTGTTTTTT.

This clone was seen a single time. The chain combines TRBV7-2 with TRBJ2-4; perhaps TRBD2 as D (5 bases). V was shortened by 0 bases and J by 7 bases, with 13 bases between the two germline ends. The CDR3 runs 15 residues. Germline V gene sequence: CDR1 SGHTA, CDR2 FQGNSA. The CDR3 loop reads CASSLANLAANIQYF. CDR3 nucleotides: TGTGCCAGCAGCTTAGCTAACCTAGCAGCGAACATTCAGTACTTC.

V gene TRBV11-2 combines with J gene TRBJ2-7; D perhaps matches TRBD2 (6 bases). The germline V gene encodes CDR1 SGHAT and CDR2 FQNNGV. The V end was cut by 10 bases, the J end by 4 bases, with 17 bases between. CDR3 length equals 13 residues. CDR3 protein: CATRTGGSYEQYF. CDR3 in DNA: TGTGCCACCAGGACTGGAGGGTCGTACGAGCAGTACTTC.

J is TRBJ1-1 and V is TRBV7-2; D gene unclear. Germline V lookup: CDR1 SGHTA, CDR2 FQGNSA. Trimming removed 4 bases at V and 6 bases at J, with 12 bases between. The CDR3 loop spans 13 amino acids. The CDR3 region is CASSSRGASEAFF. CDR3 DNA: TGTGCCAGCAGCTCCCGAGGAGCATCTGAAGCTTTCTTT.

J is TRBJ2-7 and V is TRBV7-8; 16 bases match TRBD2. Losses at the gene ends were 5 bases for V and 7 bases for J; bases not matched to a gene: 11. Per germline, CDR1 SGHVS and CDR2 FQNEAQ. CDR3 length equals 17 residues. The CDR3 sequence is CASSPPSGTSGRGEQYF. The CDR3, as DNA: TGTGCCAGCAGCCCCCCATCCGGGACTAGCGGGAGGGGGGAGCAGTACTTC. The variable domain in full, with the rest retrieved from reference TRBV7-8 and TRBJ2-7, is GAGVSQSPRYKVAKRGQDVALRCDPISGHVSLFWYQQALGQGPEFLTYFQNEAQLDKSGLPSDRFFAERPEGSVSTLKIQRTQQEDSAVYLCASSPPSGTSGRGEQYFGPGTRLTVT.

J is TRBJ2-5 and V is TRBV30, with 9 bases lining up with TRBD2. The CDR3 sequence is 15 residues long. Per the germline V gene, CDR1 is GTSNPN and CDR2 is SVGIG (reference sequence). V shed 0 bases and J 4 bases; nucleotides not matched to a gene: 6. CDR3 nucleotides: TGTGCCTGGAGTGTAGGCGGGGGGGCCGTAGAGACCCAGTACTTC. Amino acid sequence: CAWSVGGGAVETQYF.

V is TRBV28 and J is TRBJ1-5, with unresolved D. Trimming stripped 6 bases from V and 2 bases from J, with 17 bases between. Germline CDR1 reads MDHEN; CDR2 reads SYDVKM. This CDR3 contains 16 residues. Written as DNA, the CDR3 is TGTGCCAGCAGCGAAAGTCCCCCGCGAGGCAATCAGCCCCAGCATTTT. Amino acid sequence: CASSESPPRGNQPQHF.

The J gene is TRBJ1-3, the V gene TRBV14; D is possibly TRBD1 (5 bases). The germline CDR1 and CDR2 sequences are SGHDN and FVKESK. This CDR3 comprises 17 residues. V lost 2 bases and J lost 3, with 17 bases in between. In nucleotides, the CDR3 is TGTGCCAGCAGCCAAAGACTGGGGCTCATGCTTGGAAACACCATATATTTT. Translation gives CASSQRLGLMLGNTIYF.

The CDR3 loop reads CASRESGTGSDYGYTF. The CDR3, as DNA: TGTGCCAGCAGGGAATCCGGGACAGGGAGTGACTATGGCTACACCTTC. This chain joins TRBV6-1 and TRBJ1-2; 9 bases are shared with TRBD1. The V and J ends lost 6 bases and 3 bases, in that order; junction bases with no gene match: 11. Germline loops: CDR1 MNHNS, CDR2 SASEGT. CDR3 length: 16 amino acids.

Written as DNA, the CDR3 is TGTGCCAGCAGCGTCGGGACTAGCAAGAGCACAGATACGCAGTATTTT. Translated: CASSVGTSKSTDTQYF. The rearrangement links TRBV9 to TRBJ2-3; 9 bases are shared with TRBD2. This CDR3 has 16 residues. Germline V gene lookup returns CDR1 SGDLS and CDR2 YYNGEE. Losses at the gene ends were 2 bases for V and 0 bases for J; bases not matched to a gene: 4.

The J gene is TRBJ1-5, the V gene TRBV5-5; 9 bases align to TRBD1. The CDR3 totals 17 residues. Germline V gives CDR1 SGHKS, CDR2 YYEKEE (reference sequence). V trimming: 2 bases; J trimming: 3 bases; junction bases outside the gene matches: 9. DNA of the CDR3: TGTGCCAGCAGCTTCCAACCGGGACAGGGCTTCAATCAGCCCCAGCATTTT. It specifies CASSFQPGQGFNQPQHF.

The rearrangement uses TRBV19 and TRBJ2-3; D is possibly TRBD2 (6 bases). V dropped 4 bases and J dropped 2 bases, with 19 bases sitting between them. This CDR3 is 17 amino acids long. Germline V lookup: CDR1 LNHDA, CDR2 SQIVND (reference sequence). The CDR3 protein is CASSTDPPSALTDTQYF. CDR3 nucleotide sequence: TGTGCCAGTAGTACCGACCCTCCTAGCGCCCTCACAGATACGCAGTATTTT.

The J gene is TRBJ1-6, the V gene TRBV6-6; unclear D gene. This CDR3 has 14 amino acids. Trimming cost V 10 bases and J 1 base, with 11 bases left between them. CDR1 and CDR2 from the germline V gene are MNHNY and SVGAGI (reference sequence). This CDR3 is CATSDISYNSPLHF. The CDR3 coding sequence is TGTGCCACCTCAGACATTTCCTATAATTCACCCCTCCACTTT.

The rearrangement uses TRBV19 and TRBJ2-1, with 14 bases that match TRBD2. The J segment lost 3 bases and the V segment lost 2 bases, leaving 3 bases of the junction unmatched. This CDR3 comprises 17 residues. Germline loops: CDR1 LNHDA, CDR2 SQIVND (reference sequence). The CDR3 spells CASSIPGLAGVYNEQFF. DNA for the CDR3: TGTGCCAGTAGTATACCGGGACTAGCGGGAGTCTACAATGAGCAGTTCTTC.

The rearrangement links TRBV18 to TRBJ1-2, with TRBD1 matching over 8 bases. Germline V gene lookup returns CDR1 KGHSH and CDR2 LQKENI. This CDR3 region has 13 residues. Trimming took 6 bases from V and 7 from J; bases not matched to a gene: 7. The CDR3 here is CASSLTGESGYTF. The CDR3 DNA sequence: TGTGCCAGCTCTCTGACAGGGGAGAGTGGCTACACCTTC.

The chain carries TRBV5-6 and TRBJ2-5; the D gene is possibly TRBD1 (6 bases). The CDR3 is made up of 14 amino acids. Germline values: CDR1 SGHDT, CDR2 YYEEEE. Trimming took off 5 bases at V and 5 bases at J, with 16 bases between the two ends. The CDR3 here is CASRSIGQGETQYF. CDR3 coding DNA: TGTGCCAGCAGATCCATAGGCCAGGGGGAGACCCAGTACTTC.

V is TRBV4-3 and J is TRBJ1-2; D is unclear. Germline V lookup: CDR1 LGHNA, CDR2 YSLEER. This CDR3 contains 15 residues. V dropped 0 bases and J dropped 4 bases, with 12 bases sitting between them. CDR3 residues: CASSQDRGLGYGYTF. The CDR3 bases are TGCGCCAGCAGCCAAGATCGAGGATTAGGCTATGGCTACACCTTC.

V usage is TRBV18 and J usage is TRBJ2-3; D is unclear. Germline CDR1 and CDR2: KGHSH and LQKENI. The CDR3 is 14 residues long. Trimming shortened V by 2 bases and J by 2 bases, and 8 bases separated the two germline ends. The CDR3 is CASSPRLVTDTQYF. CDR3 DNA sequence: TGTGCCAGCTCACCAAGACTGGTCACAGATACGCAGTATTTT.